These T cell receptor beta chains were read from a single sample in a study of blood T cell repertoires in COVID-19. TCRdb's table, derived via immunoSEQ multiplex PCR, lists solely in-frame clones and lacks some. In the table there are about 210,000 clones, 70% to 90% of which are singletons. Source material: peripheral blood. These receptor sequences come from a man younger than 30 with active or convalescent COVID-19. Both conserved end residues are part of each CDR3. D genes are given only for firm matches. Where a row states a size, it is once, few, many or the class of an expanded clone; other rows omit it.

j_call,v_call,cdr3_length,d_call,clone_size,cdr3_nt,cdr3_aa
TRBJ1-5,TRBV7-2,15,.,.,TGTGCCAGCAGCATTACAGCTTTACCTAATCAGCCCCAGCATTTT,CASSITALPNQPQHF
TRBJ2-2,TRBV24-1,14,.,.,TGTGCCACCAGTCCCACAGCGAACACCGGGGAGCTGTTTTTT,CATSPTANTGELFF
TRBJ2-7,TRBV10-2,12,TRBD1,.,TGCGCCAGCAGACAGGGGAACTACGAGCAGTACTTC,CASRQGNYEQYF
TRBJ1-6,TRBV6-1,15,.,.,TGTGCCAGCAGTGAGGGGTTCCGGGGTAATTCACCCCTCCACTTT,CASSEGFRGNSPLHF
TRBJ2-1,TRBV7-8,14,TRBD2,once,TGTGCCAGCAGCCGGACTAGCGAGTACAATGAGCAGTTCTTC,CASSRTSEYNEQFF
TRBJ1-1,TRBV12-3/TRBV12-4,13,TRBD1,once,TGTGCCAGCAGTCGACAGGGTTACACTGAAGCTTTCTTT,CASSRQGYTEAFF
TRBJ2-2,TRBV25-1,14,TRBD2,.,TGTGCCAGCAGTGACAACGGGAGGGCCGGGGAGCTGTTTTTT,CASSDNGRAGELFF
TRBJ2-7,TRBV29-1,20,TRBD2,.,TGCAGCGTTGAAGTCGGGGGACTAGCGGGAGAAACCTTTCTCGCCTACGAGCAGTACTTC,CSVEVGGLAGETFLAYEQYF
TRBJ2-7,TRBV24-1,15,TRBD1,.,TGTGCCACCAGTGACCCCAGACAGGGGTTCTACGAGCAGTACTTC,CATSDPRQGFYEQYF
TRBJ1-1,TRBV5-1,13,.,few,TGCGCCAGCAGCCTTTTTGGGGAGACTGAAGCTTTCTTT,CASSLFGETEAFF
TRBJ2-7,TRBV18,18,.,few,TGTGCCAGCTCGCTGGGCTCCACCGCTTCTTTAGGCAATTACGAGCAGTACTTC,CASSLGSTASLGNYEQYF
TRBJ1-5,TRBV7-9,15,.,.,TGTGCCAGCAGCTCCGACGGGTTGGGCAATCAGCCCCAGCATTTT,CASSSDGLGNQPQHF
TRBJ2-7,TRBV30,11,.,.,TGTGCCTGGAGGGGGGACATTCAGCAGTACTTC,CAWRGDIQQYF
TRBJ1-4,TRBV7-6,15,TRBD1,.,TGTGCCAGCAGCTCTAGGGGACAGGAAGGTGAAAAACTGTTTTTT,CASSSRGQEGEKLFF
TRBJ2-3,TRBV7-9,15,.,.,TGTGCCAGCAGCTCAGCGGCGGTAGGCACAGATACGCAGTATTTT,CASSSAAVGTDTQYF
TRBJ1-2,TRBV27,16,TRBD1,.,TGTGCCAGCAGTTTATTAGGGCAGGGGGAAGGGTATGGCTACACCTTC,CASSLLGQGEGYGYTF
TRBJ2-7,TRBV29-1,12,.,.,TGCAGCGCTGCACTAGGAATCCGAGAGCAGTACTTC,CSAALGIREQYF
TRBJ1-2,TRBV5-4,11,.,.,TGTGCCAGCAGCTCGATGGGCGGCTACACCTTC,CASSSMGGYTF
TRBJ2-1,TRBV27,15,.,.,TGTGCCAGCAGAGGGGCCGGGACACCCTACAATGAGCAGTTCTTC,CASRGAGTPYNEQFF
TRBJ2-1,TRBV5-5,11,TRBD2,.,TGTGCCAGCCAAGCGGGGGATGAGCAGTTCTTC,CASQAGDEQFF
TRBJ2-1,TRBV7-2,14,.,.,TGTGCCAGCAGGGGGGGAGTGTTCCACAATGAGCAGTTCTTC,CASRGGVFHNEQFF
TRBJ2-5,TRBV7-2,13,TRBD2,.,TGTGCCAGCAGCAGAGCGGGACAAGAGACCCAGTACTTC,CASSRAGQETQYF
TRBJ2-1,TRBV9,15,TRBD1,.,TGTGCCAGCAGCGTAGGGAAGGGGGCTTATAATGAGCAGTTCTTC,CASSVGKGAYNEQFF
TRBJ1-5,TRBV19,15,TRBD1,.,TGTGCCAGTAGTATAGATAGGACAGGGGATCAGCCCCAGCATTTT,CASSIDRTGDQPQHF
TRBJ1-5,TRBV11-1,13,.,few,TGTGCCAGCAGCTTCCGGCGGGATCAGCCCCAGCATTTT,CASSFRRDQPQHF
TRBJ1-5,TRBV7-2,15,TRBD1,.,TGTGCCAGCAGCCTCCGACAGGGGGTAGGTCAGCCCCAGCATTTT,CASSLRQGVGQPQHF
TRBJ1-5,TRBV4-1,15,.,once,TGCGCCAGCAGCCAATTGGAGGACAGCAATCAGCCCCAGCATTTT,CASSQLEDSNQPQHF
TRBJ2-7,TRBV10-3,14,TRBD2,.,TGTGCCGCCGCTGCGGGACTAGCGGGAGACGAGCAGTACTTC,CAAAAGLAGDEQYF
TRBJ2-7,TRBV25-1,16,TRBD2,.,TGTGCCAGCAGTCCCCCGGGACTAGCGGGAGACTACGAGCAGTACTTC,CASSPPGLAGDYEQYF
TRBJ1-2,TRBV10-3,14,.,.,TGTGCCATCAGCGCGGAGGGGCAAGGCTATGGCTACACCTTC,CAISAEGQGYGYTF
TRBJ1-1,TRBV10-2,13,.,.,TGCGCCAGCAGGACAGACCATAACACTGAAGCTTTCTTT,CASRTDHNTEAFF
TRBJ2-1,TRBV30,14,TRBD2,.,TGTGCCTGGGAGCGGGAGCGATCCTACAATGAGCAGTTCTTC,CAWERERSYNEQFF
TRBJ2-7,TRBV10-3,15,TRBD2,.,TGTGCCATCAGTGACCCGACTAGCGGGAGCCACGAGCAGTACTTC,CAISDPTSGSHEQYF
TRBJ2-1,TRBV19,18,TRBD2,.,TGTGCCAGTAGTCAAATAAGCGTCCTAGCGGGAGTGTACAATGAGCAGTTCTTC,CASSQISVLAGVYNEQFF
TRBJ2-7,TRBV18,15,TRBD2,.,TGTGCCAGCTCACCACGAACGGGACTAGGCTACGAGCAGTACTTC,CASSPRTGLGYEQYF
TRBJ2-3,TRBV7-2,17,TRBD2,.,TGTGCCAGCAGCTTAGGGACTAGCGGGAGCGGCACAGATACGCAGTATTTT,CASSLGTSGSGTDTQYF
TRBJ1-3,TRBV10-2,16,.,.,TGCGCCAGCAGCCCCGTTGGGGCTTACTCTGGAAACACCATATATTTT,CASSPVGAYSGNTIYF
TRBJ2-7,TRBV15,15,.,.,TGTGCCACCAGCAGAGGGGGCGGAAGCTCCTACGAGCAGTACTTC,CATSRGGGSSYEQYF
TRBJ2-7,TRBV6-5,16,TRBD1,.,TGTGCCAGCAGTTACCTCCCTGGGACAGGGCCGGTCGAGCAGTACTTC,CASSYLPGTGPVEQYF
TRBJ2-7,TRBV2,17,.,.,TGTGCCAGCGGTAAAGGCGGTTTCGACGGTTCTGGGTTTGAGCAGTACTTC,CASGKGGFDGSGFEQYF